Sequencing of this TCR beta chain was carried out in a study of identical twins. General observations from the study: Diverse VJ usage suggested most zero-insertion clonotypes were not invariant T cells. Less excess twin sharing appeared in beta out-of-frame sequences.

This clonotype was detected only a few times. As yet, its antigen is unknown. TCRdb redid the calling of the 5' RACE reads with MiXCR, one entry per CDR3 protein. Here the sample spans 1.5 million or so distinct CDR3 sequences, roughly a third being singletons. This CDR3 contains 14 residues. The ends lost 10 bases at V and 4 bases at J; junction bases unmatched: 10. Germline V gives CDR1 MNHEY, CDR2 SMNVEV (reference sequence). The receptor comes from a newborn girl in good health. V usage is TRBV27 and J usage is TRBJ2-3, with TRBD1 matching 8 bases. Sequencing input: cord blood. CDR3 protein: CATNPGGSADTQYF. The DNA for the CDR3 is TGTGCCACCAATCCAGGGGGCAGCGCAGATACGCAGTATTTT.